This T cell receptor beta chain comes out of a study of OX40 agonist ivuxolimab in advanced cancers. Clones were read by immunoSEQ multiplex PCR, and TCRdb kept only the in-frame ones, dropping some. The data show about 84,000 clones, more than 70% seen once. Peripheral blood came from all dose cohorts at three timepoints. Germline V lookup: CDR1 GTSNPN, CDR2 SVGIG (reference sequence). V lost 2 bases and J lost 3; bases outside the gene matches: 8. The length of the CDR3 is 16 residues. This TCR was recovered from an adult with an advanced solid tumor such as melanoma, head and neck, liver or kidney cancer. This chain connects TRBV30 to TRBJ2-5; 11 positions match TRBD2. This specimen was CD4+ or CD8+ T cells sorted from blood, taken in a trial of the OX40 agonist ivuxolimab. DNA for the CDR3: TGTGCCTGGAGTCGAGGTAGCGGGGGGGCCGAAGAGACCCAGTACTTC. Translated: CAWSRGSGGAEETQYF.